Below, 16 T cell receptor beta chains from the same sample are listed, as sequenced in a study of blood T cell repertoires in COVID-19 (dated by TCRdb to the early 2020s). Libraries were built with the immunoSEQ multiplex PCR assay. As stored in TCRdb, this immuneACCESS dataset retains in-frame rearrangements with V and J assigned. A fraction of the clones does not appear; measured against another copy, unresolved V genes explain less than half of the discrepancy, and the remainder lacks a known reason. A total of 150,000 to 200,000 clones appear in this sample, 80% to 85% of them only once. The biggest ten clones account for roughly 8.6% of the sample. Sequencing used PBMCs or T cells enriched from blood (not recorded which). The receptor source for this set is a woman between 45 and 60 years old who had recovered from COVID-19.

The rearrangement uses TRBV9 and TRBJ1-2, with 10 bases lining up with TRBD1. The CDR3 spans 15 residues. Unmatched junction bases numbered 9, after V lost 4 bases and J lost 6 bases. Germline CDR1 reads SGDLS; CDR2 reads YYNGEE. DNA for the CDR3: TGTGCCAGCAGCATGACGGCCGGGACAGGGGATGGCTACACCTTC. Amino acids: CASSMTAGTGDGYTF.

V is TRBV14 and J is TRBJ2-7; 10 bases align to TRBD1. V was pared by 4 bases and J by 4 bases, with 7 bases of the junction left unmatched. The CDR3 has 15 amino acids. Per germline, CDR1 SGHDN and CDR2 FVKESK. The CDR3 DNA is TGTGCCAGCAGCCCCCCGGGACAGGGGCTTTACGAGCAGTACTTC. This codes for CASSPPGQGLYEQYF.

J is TRBJ1-1 and V is TRBV2, with D perhaps matching TRBD1 (5 bases). This CDR3 has 14 residues. CDR1 and CDR2 (germline): SNHLY, FYNNEI. The V end lost 7 bases, the J end lost 0 bases, and 12 bases lay between the germline ends. In DNA form, the CDR3 reads TGTGCCAGCATTTTTAGGGGCCTGAACACTGAAGCTTTCTTT. This encodes CASIFRGLNTEAFF.

This clone has more than one count but fewer than ten. This chain joins TRBV5-1 and TRBJ1-2, with a tentative D call TRBD1 (6 bases). The CDR3 extends over 14 amino acids. Per the germline V gene, CDR1 is SGHRS and CDR2 is YFSETQ. Deletions cut 6 bases from V and 4 bases from J, with 16 bases between. Here the CDR3 reads CASKASTGGYGYTF. CDR3 DNA sequence: TGCGCCAGCAAAGCGTCGACAGGCGGCTATGGCTACACCTTC.

The chain employs TRBV6-5 and TRBJ2-3; 10 positions match TRBD2. CDR1 is MNHEY, CDR2 SVGAGI, per germline. CDR3 length equals 13 residues. Germline trimming cut 7 bases from V and 7 bases from J; bases unmatched to any gene: 5. The CDR3 DNA is TGTGCCAGCACCGAGCGGGGGGGATATACGCAGTATTTT. This gives the protein CASTERGGYTQYF.

This chain uses TRBV14 with TRBJ2-7, with 8 nucleotides matching TRBD2. The CDR3 runs to 17 residues. Germline V lookup: CDR1 SGHDN, CDR2 FVKESK. The V segment lost 0 bases and the J segment 3 bases; nucleotides outside the gene matches: 10. The CDR3 DNA is TGTGCCAGCAGCCAAGATGGTCCGGGACTAGGGGGCTACGAGCAGTACTTC. It is translated as CASSQDGPGLGGYEQYF.

The rearrangement links TRBV5-1 to TRBJ2-3; TRBD2 matches at 12 bases. The CDR3 covers 17 residues. With 1 base clipped from V and 3 bases from J, the junction kept 6 bases outside the gene matches. Looked up from germline, CDR1 is SGHRS and CDR2 is YFSETQ. CDR3 coding DNA: TGCGCCAGCAGCTTGAGGCTAGCGGGAGGGAGAACAGATACGCAGTATTTT. Translation gives CASSLRLAGGRTDTQYF.

The chain joins TRBV4-1 to TRBJ1-2; 8 positions match TRBD1. Germline V CDR1 and CDR2: MGHRA, YSYEKL. The length of the CDR3 is 16 residues. Trimming took 0 bases from V and 5 from J; bases not matched to a gene: 8. The CDR3 here is CASSQERGTGLYGYTF. The CDR3 coding sequence is TGCGCCAGCAGCCAAGAAAGGGGGACAGGACTGTATGGCTACACCTTC.

The chain carries TRBV9 and TRBJ2-7, with D perhaps matching TRBD1 (5 bases). The CDR3 is 15 amino acids. CDR1 is SGDLS and CDR2 is YYNGEE in the germline V gene. V was trimmed by 0 bases and J by 2 bases, leaving 12 bases between them. The CDR3 region is CASSVDQGPAYEQYF. The DNA of the CDR3 is TGTGCCAGCAGCGTAGATCAGGGTCCAGCCTACGAGCAGTACTTC.

The chain links TRBV6-5 to TRBJ1-5; no firm D call. Deletions cut 5 bases from V and 7 bases from J, with 12 bases between. Looked up from germline, CDR1 is MNHEY and CDR2 is SVGAGI. CDR3 length: 13 residues. CDR3 bases: TGTGCCAGCAGTCCGTCGAGGGAACAGCCCCAGCATTTT. Its translation is CASSPSREQPQHF.

This clone was detected only once. The chain links TRBV7-2 to TRBJ2-7, with 7 bases lining up with TRBD2. The germline gives CDR1 SGHTA, CDR2 FQGNSA. Trimming removed 5 bases from V and 3 bases from J; junction bases left unmatched: 7. This CDR3 has 14 residues. CDR3 DNA sequence: TGTGCCAGCAGCGGATTTGGGGGGGGCTACGAGCAGTACTTC. Translating gives CASSGFGGGYEQYF.

The chain carries TRBV27 and TRBJ2-7; tentative D call: TRBD1 (5 bases). Trimming took off 0 bases at V and 6 bases at J, with 12 bases between the two ends. This CDR3 contains 14 residues. Germline CDR1 reads MNHEY; CDR2 reads SMNVEV (reference sequence). The CDR3 nucleotides read TGTGCCAGCAGTTTATCCAGGGTAGCCCGCGAGCAGTACTTC. Translating gives CASSLSRVAREQYF.

This clone appeared a few times. The germline gene is not matched at one end of the junction; a read error may be the cause. The chain joins TRBV7-7 to TRBJ2-5; 10 bases map to TRBD1. In germline, CDR1 is SSHAT, CDR2 FNYEAQ (reference sequence). This CDR3 region has 15 residues. CDR3 DNA sequence: TGTGCTAGCAGCGTGGGGACAGGGGTAAGGGAGACCCAGTACTTC. Translation gives CASSVGTGVRETQYF.

This chain connects TRBV6-5 to TRBJ2-5, with 9 positions matching TRBD2. This CDR3 contains 15 residues. Germline V gene data show CDR1 as MNHEY and CDR2 as SVGAGI. With V trimmed by 6 bases and J by 2 bases, 7 bases remained unmatched. In nucleotides, the CDR3 is TGTGCCAGCAGGGGAAATAGCGGGAGACAAGAGACCCAGTACTTC. Protein: CASRGNSGRQETQYF.

This chain links TRBV19 with TRBJ1-5; D possibly corresponds to TRBD1 (5 bases). V was pared by 8 bases and J by 1 base, with 21 bases between. The CDR3 has 17 residues. Germline V CDR1 and CDR2: LNHDA, SQIVND (reference sequence). CDR3 sequence reads: CASSPDTAFSSNQPQHF. CDR3 in DNA: TGTGCCAGTTCTCCGGACACTGCCTTTTCGAGCAATCAGCCCCAGCATTTT.

The V call is TRBV6-2 or TRBV6-3, the J call TRBJ2-7, with TRBD2 identical over 7 bases. Germline V gene sequence: CDR1 MNHEY, CDR2 SVGEGT. The CDR3 spans 14 residues. V was clipped by 2 bases and J by 2 bases; unmatched bases: 3. The CDR3 loop reads CASSYSGETYEQYF. Here the CDR3 DNA reads TGTGCCAGCAGTTACAGCGGGGAAACCTACGAGCAGTACTTC.